This T cell receptor (beta chain) was sequenced during a study of T cell responses to AZD1222 COVID-19 vaccine. Whole-study findings and limits: Variant regions that are unmutated are reportedly the target of nearly half of spike-specific TCRs. After two AZD1222 doses, spike-specific TCR breadth and depth rose versus day 0. With dominance at 160-218 and 743-854, vaccine-associated CD4 TCRs spanned spike.

TCRdb keeps only in-frame clones here, not all; method: immunoSEQ multiplex PCR. The table lists about 60,000 clones, roughly 85% of them singletons. CDR1 and CDR2 (germline): SGHVS, FQNEAQ. V dropped 3 bases and J dropped 4; count of bases not matched to a gene: 10. The CDR3 is 17 residues long. Turning to this clone: Its matching antigen is unknown.

The material was peripheral blood, obtained on day 0 of AZD1222 vaccination. The chain joins TRBV7-8 to TRBJ2-2; 8 nucleotides line up with TRBD1. The receptor's source is an adult in good health. DNA for the CDR3: TGTGCCAGCAGCTTTCTCTTTGCAGGGGGCGGCACCGGGGAGCTGTTTTTT. It encodes CASSFLFAGGGTGELFF. Combining the CDR3 with reference TRBV7-8 and TRBJ2-2 gives the whole variable domain GAGVSQSPRYKVAKRGQDVALRCDPISGHVSLFWYQQALGQGPEFLTYFQNEAQLDKSGLPSDRFFAERPEGSVSTLKIQRTQQEDSAVYLCASSFLFAGGGTGELFFGEGSRLTVL.